This TCR beta chain was profiled in a study of T cells in localized non-small cell lung cancer. Trimming took 0 bases from V and 5 from J, leaving 7 bases between them. This CDR3 is 14 amino acids long. Looked up from germline, CDR1 is LGHNA and CDR2 is YSLEER. Comments on this clone: The antigen is unknown.

Some clones are missing from TCRdb's copy, which holds only in-frame ones; the method was immunoSEQ multiplex PCR. The sample includes 75,000 to 90,000 clones, 80% to 90% of them seen just once. Study-wide results and caveats: Adjacent lung exhibited a median of 57 among the 100 most abundant tumor clones.

The rearrangement joins TRBV4-3 to TRBJ2-2; D is unresolved. This receptor was identified in a man between 40 and 75 years old with stage I lung adenocarcinoma. Material: peripheral blood, obtained before any cancer treatment. CDR3 nucleotides: TGCGCCAGCAGCCAAGATGTGGGGACCGGGGAGCTGTTTTTT. It yields the protein CASSQDVGTGELFF.